These 8 T cell receptor beta chains share one sample of origin, sequenced in a study of T-cell memory formation after mild COVID-19. TCRdb processed the 5' RACE reads anew with MiXCR; each CDR3 protein has one entry. This sample carries 150,000 or so distinct CDR3 sequences, 31% of them seen once, and the ten largest clones take about 12%. Sequenced input: PBMCs or a T cell subset sorted from them (not recorded which). These TCRs come from an adult woman who had mild COVID-19 (a few samples of this study predate the infection). Cell type and time point are not known.

The chain carries TRBV15 and TRBJ2-1; no clear D gene. Germline CDR1 LNHNV, CDR2 YYDKDF (reference sequence). V shed 3 bases and J shed 1 base, with 13 bases lying between them. The CDR3 runs to 16 residues. CDR3 protein: CATSSLLRESYNEQFF. DNA of the CDR3: TGTGCCACCAGCAGCCTCTTGCGAGAGTCCTACAATGAGCAGTTCTTC.

This rearrangement joins TRBV9 to TRBJ2-5; a possible D gene is TRBD2 (6 bases). Deletions cut 2 bases from V and 1 base from J, with 12 bases between. The CDR3 has 15 residues. In germline, CDR1 is SGDLS, CDR2 YYNGEE. As DNA, the CDR3 is TGTGCCAGCAGCGTGGGGCGGGGAGTCCAAGAGACCCAGTACTTC. It encodes CASSVGRGVQETQYF. Drawing the rest from reference TRBV9 and TRBJ2-5, the complete variable domain is DSGVTQTPKHLITATGQRVTLRCSPRSGDLSVYWYQQSLDQGLQFLIQYYNGEERAKGNILERFSAQQFPDLHSELNLSSLELGDSALYFCASSVGRGVQETQYFGPGTRLLVL.

J is TRBJ2-2 and V is TRBV5-1, with TRBD2 matching 11 bases. CDR1 is SGHRS, CDR2 YFSETQ, per germline. The CDR3 runs to 16 residues. With 4 bases clipped from V and 4 bases from J, the junction kept 6 bases outside the gene matches. This CDR3 is CASSTTSGVITGELFF. CDR3 bases: TGCGCCAGCAGCACGACTAGCGGGGTAATCACCGGGGAGCTGTTTTTT.

The chain has TRBV6-5 and TRBJ2-7; 7 bases are shared with TRBD2. The CDR3 totals 13 residues. Trimming removed 3 bases from V and 6 bases from J; junction bases left unmatched: 5. Germline loops: CDR1 MNHEY, CDR2 SVGAGI. CDR3 in DNA: TGTGCCAGCAGTTATGGCGGGAGAGGCGAGCAGTACTTC. Its translation is CASSYGGRGEQYF.

V and J are TRBV28 and TRBJ2-1; D perhaps matches TRBD2 (5 bases). V was clipped by 3 bases and J by 9 bases, with 12 bases between them. CDR3 length: 13 residues. Germline lookup yields CDR1 MDHEN and CDR2 SYDVKM. CDR3 in amino acids: CASSLYEGIEQFF. The CDR3 coding sequence is TGTGCCAGCAGTTTGTATGAGGGAATTGAGCAGTTCTTC.

Only one count was recorded for this clonotype. The chain carries TRBV2 and TRBJ2-1; D remains ambiguous. Per germline, CDR1 SNHLY and CDR2 FYNNEI. The length of the CDR3 is 15 residues. V lost 6 bases and J 7 bases, leaving 19 bases between the germline ends. CDR3 amino acids: CASSDRRPPSNEQFF. The DNA for the CDR3 is TGTGCCAGCAGCGATAGGCGTCCGCCCTCAAATGAGCAGTTCTTC. Full variable domain (outside the CDR3, taken from reference TRBV2 and TRBJ2-1): EPEVTQTPSHQVTQMGQEVILRCVPISNHLYFYWYRQILGQKVEFLVSFYNNEISEKSEIFDDQFSVERPDGSNFTLKIRSTKLEDSAMYFCASSDRRPPSNEQFFGPGTRLTVL.

This sequence joins TRBV5-1 and TRBJ1-5; D possibly corresponds to TRBD1 (5 bases). Trimming removed 0 bases from V and 1 base from J, with 11 bases in between. Germline-derived CDR1 and CDR2 are SGHRS and YFSETQ. The CDR3 is made up of 16 amino acids. CDR3 amino acids: CASSLAAGMSNQPQHF. The CDR3, as DNA: TGCGCCAGCAGCTTGGCGGCAGGGATGAGCAATCAGCCCCAGCATTTT.

This clonotype was detected a few times. The chain employs TRBV30 and TRBJ2-7; 9 bases map to TRBD2. Germline loops: CDR1 GTSNPN, CDR2 SVGIG (reference sequence). Trimming took 4 bases from V and 2 from J; bases not matched to a gene: 3. CDR3 size: 13 residues. CDR3 sequence reads: CAWTSGVTYEQYF. In nucleotides, the CDR3 is TGTGCCTGGACTAGCGGGGTTACCTACGAGCAGTACTTC.